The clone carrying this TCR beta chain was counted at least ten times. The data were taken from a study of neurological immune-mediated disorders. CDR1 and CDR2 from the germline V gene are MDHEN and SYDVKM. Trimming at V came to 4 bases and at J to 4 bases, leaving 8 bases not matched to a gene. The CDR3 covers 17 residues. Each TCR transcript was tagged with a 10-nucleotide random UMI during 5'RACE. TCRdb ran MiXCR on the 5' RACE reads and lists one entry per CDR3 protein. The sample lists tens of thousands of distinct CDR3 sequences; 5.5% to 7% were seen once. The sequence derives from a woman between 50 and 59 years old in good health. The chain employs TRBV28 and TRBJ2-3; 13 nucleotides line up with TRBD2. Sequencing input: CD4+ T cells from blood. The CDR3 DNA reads TGTGCCAGCAGTTCCCCAGGACTAGCGGGAGACTCAGATACGCAGTATTTT. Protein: CASSSPGLAGDSDTQYF.